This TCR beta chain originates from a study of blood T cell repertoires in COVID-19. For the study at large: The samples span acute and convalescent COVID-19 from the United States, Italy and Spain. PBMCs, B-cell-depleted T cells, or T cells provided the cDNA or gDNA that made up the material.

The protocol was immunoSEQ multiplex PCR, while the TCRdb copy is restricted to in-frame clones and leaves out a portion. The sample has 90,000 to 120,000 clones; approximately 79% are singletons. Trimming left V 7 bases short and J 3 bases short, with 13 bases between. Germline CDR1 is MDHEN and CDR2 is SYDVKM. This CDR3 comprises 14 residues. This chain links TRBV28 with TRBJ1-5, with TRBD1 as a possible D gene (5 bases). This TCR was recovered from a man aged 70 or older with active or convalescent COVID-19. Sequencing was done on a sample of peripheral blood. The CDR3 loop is CASTTGGYNQPQHF. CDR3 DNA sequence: TGTGCCAGCACGACCGGGGGGTACAATCAGCCCCAGCATTTT.